These 31 T cell receptor beta chains came from one sample sequenced in a study of neurological immune-mediated disorders. TCRdb used MiXCR to reprocess the 5' RACE reads, holding one entry per CDR3 protein. The sample includes about 79,000 distinct CDR3 sequences, 13% to 15% of them seen just once. Specimen: PBMCs. The receptors originated from a woman between 50 and 59 years old in good health.

As to this clonotype: With a much larger clone just one base away, this may be a read error. The rearrangement joins TRBV28 to TRBJ2-1; D remains unclear. Germline CDR1 and CDR2: MDHEN and SYDVKM. The CDR3 totals 12 residues. Trimming took off 4 bases at V and 6 bases at J, with 7 bases between the two ends. The CDR3 region has the DNA TGTGCCAGCAGTTCAAGTATCAATGAGCAGTTCTTC. It codes for CASSSSINEQFF. Full variable domain (outside the CDR3, taken from reference TRBV28 and TRBJ2-1): DVKVTQSSRYLVKRTGEKVFLECVQDMDHENMFWYRQDPGLGLRLIYFSYDVKMKEKGDIPEGYSVSREKKERFSLILESASTNQTSMYLCASSSSINEQFFGPGTRLTVL.

This clonotype appeared many times. The chain combines TRBV5-6 with TRBJ2-1; TRBD2 might be the D (6 bases). The germline V gene has CDR1 SGHDT and CDR2 YYEEEE. The CDR3 has 16 residues. Trimming removed 3 bases from V and 6 bases from J, with 19 bases in between. The CDR3 sequence: CASSWLWERAFNEQFF. The DNA for the CDR3 is TGTGCCAGCAGCTGGTTATGGGAGCGGGCTTTCAATGAGCAGTTCTTC.

Ten or more counts support this clonotype. CDR3 sequence: CASSTDPYYEQYF. Here the CDR3 DNA reads TGCGCCAGTAGCACTGACCCTTACTACGAGCAGTACTTC. The gene calls are TRBV5-1 and TRBJ2-7; D is undetermined. The germline gives CDR1 SGHRS, CDR2 YFSETQ. The CDR3 has 13 amino acids. V was cut by 8 bases and J by 3 bases, with 15 bases left in between.

The table lists this clonotype with many counts. The rearrangement links TRBV25-1 to TRBJ1-2; D is unresolved. Germline loops: CDR1 MGHDK, CDR2 SYGVNS. V was pared by 2 bases and J by 7 bases, with 14 bases between. The CDR3 extends over 14 amino acids. The CDR3 coding sequence is TGTGCCAGCAGTGAAAGCAACCGGATCAGTGGCTACACCTTC. Residues: CASSESNRISGYTF.

This clonotype came up a few times. The rearrangement links TRBV10-3 to TRBJ2-3; 15 bases are a match to TRBD2. Looked up from germline, CDR1 is ENHRY and CDR2 is SYGVKD. The CDR3 runs to 16 residues. The J segment lost 4 bases and the V segment lost 6 bases, leaving 5 bases of the junction unmatched. The CDR3 bases are TGTGCCATCAGAAACGGACTAGCGGGAGGGCCAGATACGCAGTATTTT. It translates to CAIRNGLAGGPDTQYF.

The CDR3 sequence is CASSIGSGGSHNEQFF. Here the CDR3 DNA reads TGTGCCAGTAGTATAGGGTCGGGGGGTTCCCACAATGAGCAGTTCTTC. The chain is built from TRBV19 and TRBJ2-1; 7 bases align to TRBD2. Unmatched junction bases numbered 8, after V lost 1 base and J lost 5 bases. Germline assignment: CDR1 LNHDA and CDR2 SQIVND (reference sequence). This CDR3 region has 16 residues.

This clonotype appeared many times. V and J are TRBV7-9 and TRBJ2-5; D gene ambiguous. CDR1 is SEHNR, CDR2 FQNEAQ, per germline (reference sequence). The CDR3 loop spans 14 amino acids. V shed 4 bases and J shed 5 bases, with 14 bases lying between them. The CDR3 sequence is CASSSARSTETQYF. CDR3 nucleotide sequence: TGTGCCAGCAGCTCCGCCCGGTCGACGGAGACCCAGTACTTC.

Turning to this clonotype: An end of the junction does not agree with germline; a read error may underlie this. The V and J genes are TRBV5-1 and TRBJ2-7; the D call may be TRBD1 or TRBD2 (6 bases each). Looked up from germline, CDR1 is SGHRS and CDR2 is YFSETQ. The CDR3 loop spans 14 amino acids. This chain's CDR3 is CASSREGGNHEQHF. The CDR3 DNA follows: TGCGCCAGCAGCCGGGAAGGGGGGAACCACGAGCAGCACTTC.

Regarding this clonotype: A clone one base away is much larger, so this may be a read error. The chain recombines TRBV6-1 with TRBJ2-1, with TRBD2 identical over 7 bases. CDR3 length equals 14 residues. Germline CDR1 MNHNS, CDR2 SASEGT. The J segment lost 9 bases and the V segment lost 6 bases, leaving 11 bases of the junction unmatched. The CDR3 sequence is CASRSFDSGGEQFF. Here the CDR3 DNA reads TGTGCCAGCAGATCTTTTGATTCGGGAGGTGAGCAGTTCTTC.

The gene calls are TRBV27 and TRBJ2-1; tentatively, D is TRBD1 (6 bases). Germline V gives CDR1 MNHEY, CDR2 SMNVEV (reference sequence). V lost 5 bases and J 0 bases, leaving 11 bases between the germline ends. The CDR3 runs 15 residues. CDR3: CASSRTAFSYNEQFF. The CDR3 region has the DNA TGTGCCAGCAGTAGGACAGCCTTCTCCTACAATGAGCAGTTCTTC.

Many counts were recorded for this clonotype. V and J are TRBV28 and TRBJ1-6, with D unclear. Germline CDR1 reads MDHEN; CDR2 reads SYDVKM. The germline V and J ends were trimmed by 2 bases and 5 bases, with 10 bases remaining between them. This CDR3 spans 15 amino acids. Here the CDR3 reads CASSLITANNSPLHF. In nucleotides, the CDR3 is TGTGCCAGCAGTTTAATCACAGCGAATAATTCACCCCTCCACTTT.

This clonotype was counted many times. The chain has TRBV6-5 and TRBJ1-2; TRBD1 aligns across 9 bases. This CDR3 region has 14 residues. The germline V gene encodes CDR1 MNHEY and CDR2 SVGAGI. Unmatched junction bases numbered 4, after V lost 2 bases and J lost 6 bases. The CDR3 is CASSYNTGGDGYTF. CDR3 coding DNA: TGTGCCAGCAGTTACAACACAGGGGGCGATGGCTACACCTTC.

The table lists this clonotype with many counts. The chain uses TRBV12-3 or TRBV12-4 and TRBJ1-5; D uncertain. Trimming took off 7 bases at V and 3 bases at J, with 13 bases between the two ends. This CDR3 is built from 14 residues. CDR3 nucleotide sequence: TGTGCCAGCACCCTTGTAACGTTCAATCAGCCCCAGCATTTT. Encoded protein: CASTLVTFNQPQHF.

This clonotype was seen repeatedly, ten times or more. The chain has TRBV5-1 and TRBJ2-3, with unresolved D. V was cut by 0 bases and J by 0 bases, with 2 bases left in between. The CDR3 loop spans 13 amino acids. The germline V gene has CDR1 SGHRS and CDR2 YFSETQ. CDR3 amino acids: CASSLGSTDTQYF. In DNA, the CDR3 is TGCGCCAGCAGCTTGGGAAGCACAGATACGCAGTATTTT.

This clonotype was recorded many times. This chain links TRBV3-1 with TRBJ1-2, with 9 bases identical to TRBD1. After removal of 4 bases from V and 4 bases from J, the junction contained 7 bases not matched to a gene. The CDR3 sequence is 15 residues long. Looked up from germline, CDR1 is LGHDT and CDR2 is YNNKEL (reference sequence). The CDR3: CASSLTGGAGYGYTF. CDR3 bases: TGTGCCAGCAGCCTTACAGGGGGCGCCGGCTATGGCTACACCTTC.

This clonotype was observed a handful of times. The chain has TRBV5-1 and TRBJ2-2; no definite D call. V gave up 3 bases and J gave up 5 bases, with 11 bases separating them. This CDR3 spans 14 amino acids. Germline values: CDR1 SGHRS, CDR2 YFSETQ. The CDR3 loop reads CASSSYPETGELFF. CDR3 nucleotides: TGCGCCAGCAGCTCCTACCCGGAAACCGGGGAGCTGTTTTTT.

The chain is built from TRBV11-1 and TRBJ2-4; TRBD1 agrees at 9 bases. Looked up from germline, CDR1 is SGHAT and CDR2 is FQDESV (reference sequence). The CDR3 runs to 13 residues. The V and J ends lost 5 bases and 7 bases, in that order; junction bases with no gene match: 3. CDR3 DNA sequence: TGTGCCAGCAGCCCGGGACAGGGTAACATTCAGTACTTC. Translating gives CASSPGQGNIQYF.

This clonotype was counted many times. The chain uses TRBV20-1 and TRBJ2-4; TRBD2 agrees at 8 bases. The CDR3 totals 16 residues. CDR1 and CDR2 from the germline V gene are DFQATT and SNEGSKA (reference sequence). After removal of 3 bases from V and 0 bases from J, the junction contained 7 bases not matched to a gene. The CDR3 coding sequence is TGCAGTGCTAGGAGCGGGAGTGGGCTAGCCAAAAACATTCAGTACTTC. Translating it yields CSARSGSGLAKNIQYF.

This clonotype occurred many times. V is TRBV5-1 and J is TRBJ2-2; 11 nucleotides agree with TRBD1. V shed 4 bases and J 2 bases; nucleotides not matched to a gene: 4. The CDR3 runs to 16 residues. In germline, CDR1 is SGHRS, CDR2 YFSETQ. CDR3 bases: TGCGCCAGCAGCCATGGACAGGGGGCAAACACCGGGGAGCTGTTTTTT. This codes for CASSHGQGANTGELFF.

This clonotype was seen at least ten times. V gene TRBV29-1 combines with J gene TRBJ2-3, with 11 bases that match TRBD2. The germline V gene encodes CDR1 SQVTM and CDR2 ANQGSEA. V dropped 6 bases and J dropped 3; count of bases not matched to a gene: 11. This CDR3 region has 16 residues. This CDR3 reads CSVGRASGRRTDTQYF. The CDR3 DNA is TGCAGCGTCGGTCGGGCTAGCGGGAGGAGGACAGATACGCAGTATTTT.

There are many counts of this clonotype. V usage is TRBV20-1 and J usage is TRBJ1-1, with 8 bases aligning to TRBD1. Trimming removed 3 bases from V and 1 base from J; junction bases left unmatched: 13. In germline, CDR1 is DFQATT, CDR2 SNEGSKA (reference sequence). The CDR3 has 17 residues. The CDR3 loop reads CSARGGDRRLSNTEAFF. DNA of the CDR3: TGCAGTGCTAGGGGAGGGGACAGGCGCCTATCGAACACTGAAGCTTTCTTT.

This clonotype was counted ten times or more. This sequence joins TRBV5-1 and TRBJ1-1; possible D gene TRBD1, 6 bases. The CDR3 is made up of 14 amino acids. V gave up 5 bases and J gave up 4 bases, with 15 bases separating them. CDR1 and CDR2 from the germline V gene are SGHRS and YFSETQ. CDR3 in DNA: TGCGCCAGCAGTTCACAAACACAGGGCACTGAAGCTTTCTTT. Protein product: CASSSQTQGTEAFF.

The table lists this clonotype with many counts. The genes are TRBV29-1 and TRBJ2-7, with D possibly matching TRBD1 (5 bases). The CDR3 is 12 residues long. The germline V gene has CDR1 SQVTM and CDR2 ANQGSEA. The V end was cut by 3 bases, the J end by 0 bases, with 6 bases between. The CDR3 nucleotides read TGCAGCGTTGAGACAGTCTCCTACGAGCAGTACTTC. Translated, it gives CSVETVSYEQYF.

Ten or more counts support this clonotype. The rearrangement uses TRBV7-2 and TRBJ2-1, with 13 bases fitting TRBD2. This CDR3 is 15 amino acids long. Losses at the gene ends were 3 bases for V and 7 bases for J; bases not matched to a gene: 3. Germline lookup yields CDR1 SGHTA and CDR2 FQGNSA. CDR3 nucleotides: TGTGCCAGCAGCTTCCGGACTAGCGGGGGAAATGAGCAGTTCTTC. It codes for CASSFRTSGGNEQFF.

V and J are TRBV10-2 and TRBJ2-2; D unresolved. Trimming took off 7 bases at V and 2 bases at J, with 2 bases between the two ends. Germline V CDR1 and CDR2: WSHSY, SAAADI. CDR3 size: 11 residues. CDR3 loop: CASINTGELFF. The CDR3 DNA reads as TGCGCCAGCATTAACACCGGGGAGCTGTTTTTT.

This clonotype showed up many times. This chain joins TRBV28 and TRBJ2-7; possible D gene TRBD1, 6 bases. Germline values: CDR1 MDHEN, CDR2 SYDVKM. This CDR3 spans 16 amino acids. Trimming left V 4 bases short and J 4 bases short, with 20 bases between. The CDR3 loop is CASSSGQVGDSYEQYF. The CDR3 DNA sequence: TGTGCCAGCAGTTCGGGACAAGTCGGGGATTCTTACGAGCAGTACTTC.

The chain has TRBV29-1 and TRBJ1-1; weak D call: TRBD1 (6 bases). Trimming pared 5 bases from V and 3 bases from J, leaving 13 bases between. The CDR3 covers 13 residues. Germline V gene data show CDR1 as SQVTM and CDR2 as ANQGSEA. The CDR3, as DNA: TGCAGCGTTCGGCGGGGGCAGGACACTGAAGCTTTCTTT. It translates to CSVRRGQDTEAFF.

In the case of this clonotype: At one end the junction does not follow the germline gene, possibly because of a read error. Written as DNA, the CDR3 is TGTGCCAGCACTTTTAGCGCGGGGAACACCTGGGAGCTGTCTTTT. Translation gives CASTFSAGNTWELSF. The chain carries TRBV2 and TRBJ2-2; D perhaps matches TRBD2 (6 bases). The germline V gene encodes CDR1 SNHLY and CDR2 FYNNEI. The CDR3 is 15 residues long.

The chain uses TRBV20-1 and TRBJ2-7; 8 positions match TRBD2. J gave up 3 bases and V 4 bases, and 20 bases lay outside the gene matches. Germline V gene sequence: CDR1 DFQATT, CDR2 SNEGSKA (reference sequence). The CDR3 has 18 residues. The CDR3 reads CSANVVISGASRSYEQYF. The CDR3 DNA follows: TGCAGTGCTAATGTGGTTATTAGCGGGGCCTCCCGCAGCTACGAGCAGTACTTC.

The chain joins TRBV5-1 to TRBJ2-3; D not resolved. Germline CDR1 is SGHRS and CDR2 is YFSETQ. The V and J ends lost 3 bases and 2 bases respectively, with 10 bases between them. The CDR3 loop spans 14 amino acids. CDR3 loop: CASSSGPTTDTQYF. The DNA for the CDR3 is TGCGCCAGCAGCTCAGGACCAACCACAGATACGCAGTATTTT.

This clonotype was seen more than once but under ten times. This sequence joins TRBV12-3 or TRBV12-4 and TRBJ1-1; D unresolved. V was clipped by 8 bases and J by 3 bases, with 16 bases between them. This CDR3 comprises 14 residues. Written as DNA, the CDR3 is TGTGCCAGCTCCTATAGGCGGGATCACACTGAAGCTTTCTTT. Residues: CASSYRRDHTEAFF.